Presented here are 21 T cell receptor beta chains from one specimen sequenced in a study of T cell responses to AZD1222 COVID-19 vaccine. TCRdb's table, derived via immunoSEQ multiplex PCR, lists solely in-frame clones and lacks some. The sample shows approximately 120,000 clones, roughly 88% of them seen only once. The material was peripheral blood, obtained on day 0 of AZD1222 vaccination. The receptors derive from an adult in good health.

This rearrangement joins TRBV20-1 to TRBJ2-7; no definite D call. CDR1 is DFQATT, CDR2 SNEGSKA, per germline (reference sequence). V shed 6 bases and J shed 7 bases, with 10 bases lying between them. CDR3 length equals 10 residues. CDR3 sequence: CSAFAGEQYF. The CDR3 nucleotides read TGCAGTGCGTTTGCCGGGGAGCAGTACTTC.

V and J are TRBV28 and TRBJ2-1; unclear D gene. This CDR3 contains 13 residues. Trimming took off 7 bases at V and 2 bases at J, with 9 bases between the two ends. The germline V gene has CDR1 MDHEN and CDR2 SYDVKM. CDR3 in amino acids: CASIRGAYNEQFF. The CDR3 DNA is TGTGCCAGCATTCGCGGTGCCTACAATGAGCAGTTCTTC.

The chain has TRBV5-5 and TRBJ1-3; D not certain. The CDR3 length is 14 residues. Trimming cost V 4 bases and J 0 bases, with 8 bases left between them. The germline V gene encodes CDR1 SGHKS and CDR2 YYEKEE (reference sequence). DNA of the CDR3: TGTGCCAGCAGCGTAAAGGTCTCTGGAAACACCATATATTTT. Amino acids: CASSVKVSGNTIYF.

The chain combines TRBV5-1 with TRBJ1-2; D is unresolved. The CDR3 has 14 residues. CDR1 and CDR2 from the germline V gene are SGHRS and YFSETQ. Here the CDR3 DNA reads TGCGTCATAAGGGCACAAAAGACAAACTATGGCTACACCTTC. This codes for CVIRAQKTNYGYTF.

In this sample, this clone turned up a few times. This chain uses TRBV5-1 with TRBJ2-3; 9 bases align to TRBD2. The germline CDR1 and CDR2 sequences are SGHRS and YFSETQ. V trimming: 5 bases; J trimming: 3 bases; junction bases outside the gene matches: 10. The CDR3 totals 16 residues. CDR3 DNA: TGCGCCAGCAGACCTACTAGCGGGCTAAAAACAGATACGCAGTATTTT. Translated, it gives CASRPTSGLKTDTQYF. The full variable domain, in which reference TRBV5-1 and TRBJ2-3 provide the parts outside the CDR3, is KAGVTQTPRYLIKTRGQQVTLSCSPISGHRSVSWYQQTPGQGLQFLFEYFSETQRNKGNFPGRFSGRQFSNSRSEMNVSTLELGDSALYLCASRPTSGLKTDTQYFGPGTRLTVL.

This chain uses TRBV13 with TRBJ2-2; perhaps D is TRBD1 or TRBD2 (5 bases each). Germline CDR1 PRHDT, CDR2 FYEKMQ (reference sequence). Trimming removed 5 bases from V and 6 bases from J, with 16 bases in between. The CDR3 runs 15 residues. The CDR3 DNA is TGTGCCAGCAGCCCCGGACTGGGGACGCCCGGGGAGCTGTTTTTT. Protein product: CASSPGLGTPGELFF. The entire variable domain, with the rest obtained from reference TRBV13 and TRBJ2-2, is as follows: AAGVIQSPRHLIKEKRETATLKCYPIPRHDTVYWYQQGPGQDPQFLISFYEKMQSDKGSIPDRFSAQQFSDYHSELNMSSLELGDSALYFCASSPGLGTPGELFFGEGSRLTVL.

J is TRBJ2-2 and V is TRBV5-4; TRBD2 is a possible D gene (5 bases). The germline gives CDR1 SGHNT, CDR2 YYREEE (reference sequence). The CDR3 is made up of 14 amino acids. V gave up 4 bases and J gave up 1 base, with 8 bases separating them. The CDR3 sequence is CASSQLENTGELFF. The DNA of the CDR3 is TGTGCCAGCAGCCAACTAGAGAACACCGGGGAGCTGTTTTTT. The variable domain in full, with the rest retrieved from reference TRBV5-4 and TRBJ2-2, is ETGVTQSPTHLIKTRGQQVTLRCSSQSGHNTVSWYQQALGQGPQFIFQYYREEENGRGNFPPRFSGLQFPNYSSELNVNALELDDSALYLCASSQLENTGELFFGEGSRLTVL.

The chain recombines TRBV29-1 with TRBJ1-5; 8 bases align to TRBD1. The CDR3 sequence is 13 residues long. Per germline, CDR1 SQVTM and CDR2 ANQGSEA. With V trimmed by 4 bases and J by 6 bases, 5 bases remained unmatched. DNA of the CDR3: TGCAGCGTTGTTACAGGGGGAGGTCAGCCCCAGCATTTT. Residues: CSVVTGGGQPQHF.

This clone was seen a handful of times. The gene calls are TRBV6-5 and TRBJ2-7, with TRBD1 matching 10 bases. This CDR3 has 16 amino acids. With V trimmed by 4 bases and J by 4 bases, 10 bases remained unmatched. Germline CDR1 MNHEY, CDR2 SVGAGI. The CDR3 DNA follows: TGTGCCAGCAGTTCCCCGGGACAGGGGCCTCCTTACGAGCAGTACTTC. Its translation is CASSSPGQGPPYEQYF.

The chain uses TRBV15 and TRBJ2-2, with 8 bases identical to TRBD2. J gave up 4 bases and V 0 bases, and 7 bases lay outside the gene matches. CDR3 size: 17 residues. CDR1 is LNHNV and CDR2 is YYDKDF in the germline V gene (reference sequence). The CDR3 here is CATSRDRRGGITGELFF. The CDR3, as DNA: TGTGCCACCAGCAGAGATCGACGGGGGGGAATCACCGGGGAGCTGTTTTTT. The full variable domain, rest sourced from reference TRBV15 and TRBJ2-2, is DAMVIQNPRYQVTQFGKPVTLSCSQTLNHNVMYWYQQKSSQAPKLLFHYYDKDFNNEADTPDNFQSRRPNTSFCFLDIRSPGLGDTAMYLCATSRDRRGGITGELFFGEGSRLTVL.

V is TRBV2 and J is TRBJ1-5; perhaps TRBD1 as D (5 bases). Trimming took off 8 bases at V and 3 bases at J, with 11 bases between the two ends. The CDR3 totals 13 residues. Germline V CDR1 and CDR2: SNHLY, FYNNEI. Here the CDR3 DNA reads TGTGCCAGCGGGGGAGGGTTCAATCAGCCCCAGCATTTT. Its translation is CASGGGFNQPQHF.

The rearrangement links TRBV6-5 to TRBJ1-1; the D is unclear. Deletions cut 6 bases from V and 7 bases from J, with 9 bases between. The CDR3 is made up of 11 amino acids. Germline loops: CDR1 MNHEY, CDR2 SVGAGI. CDR3 sequence reads: CASRGLREAFF. CDR3 coding DNA: TGTGCCAGCAGGGGTCTCCGTGAAGCTTTCTTT.

This chain joins TRBV18 and TRBJ2-6, with D possibly being TRBD2 (5 bases). Germline V CDR1 and CDR2: KGHSH, LQKENI. The V end was cut by 1 base, the J end by 2 bases, with 6 bases between. The CDR3 spans 15 residues. The CDR3 region is CASSPQGAGANVLTF. The DNA of the CDR3 is TGTGCCAGCTCACCACAGGGAGCTGGGGCCAACGTCCTGACTTTC.

The chain recombines TRBV5-4 with TRBJ1-2; D possibly corresponds to TRBD1 (5 bases). V lost 3 bases to trimming and J lost 2 bases, with 11 bases between them. The CDR3 length is 14 residues. Germline V lookup: CDR1 SGHNT, CDR2 YYREEE (reference sequence). The CDR3 bases are TGTGCCAGCAGCTCCCCGGGACCAAACTATGGCTACACCTTC. This gives the protein CASSSPGPNYGYTF.

The genes are TRBV6-5 and TRBJ1-6, with no clear D. The CDR3 loop spans 12 amino acids. Germline CDR1 reads MNHEY; CDR2 reads SVGAGI. Trimming left V 6 bases short and J 9 bases short, with 9 bases between. Here the CDR3 DNA reads TGTGCCAGCAGCCCAACGAGTTCACCCCTCCACTTT. It codes for CASSPTSSPLHF.

The chain employs TRBV19 and TRBJ1-4; a weak D match, TRBD1 (5 bases). V was trimmed by 9 bases and J by 2 bases, leaving 13 bases between them. CDR3 size: 14 residues. CDR1 LNHDA and CDR2 SQIVND come from the germline V gene (reference sequence). The CDR3 bases are TGTGCCAGCCGGTCCGGGACCACTAATGAAAAACTGTTTTTT. Encoded protein: CASRSGTTNEKLFF.

This clone was counted a few times. The V call is TRBV5-6, the J call TRBJ1-2; D perhaps matches TRBD1 (5 bases). CDR1 SGHDT and CDR2 YYEEEE come from the germline V gene. V was cut by 3 bases and J by 8 bases, with 11 bases left in between. The CDR3 has 12 residues. The CDR3 loop is CASSWGLGGYTF. The CDR3 DNA sequence: TGTGCCAGCAGCTGGGGCCTTGGGGGCTACACCTTC.

This rearrangement joins TRBV5-1 to TRBJ2-7; 10 bases are a match to TRBD1. V dropped 4 bases and J dropped 1; count of bases not matched to a gene: 2. Per germline, CDR1 SGHRS and CDR2 YFSETQ. CDR3 length: 14 residues. CDR3 region: CASSADRGSYEQYF. Written as DNA, the CDR3 is TGCGCCAGCAGCGCGGACAGGGGGTCCTACGAGCAGTACTTC.

This clone has a handful of counts. Written as DNA, the CDR3 is TGTGCCAGCTCAGAAGGACAAACTGATAATTCACCCCTCCACTTT. Its translation: CASSEGQTDNSPLHF. The chain uses TRBV18 and TRBJ1-6; perhaps TRBD1 as D (5 bases). Between the trimmed V and J ends, which lost 5 bases and 5 bases, there was a span of 13 bases. The germline gives CDR1 KGHSH, CDR2 LQKENI. This CDR3 is built from 15 residues. The full variable domain, in which reference TRBV18 and TRBJ1-6 provide the parts outside the CDR3, is NAGVMQNPRHLVRRRGQEARLRCSPMKGHSHVYWYRQLPEEGLKFMVYLQKENIIDESGMPKERFSAEFPKEGPSILRIQQVVRGDSAAYFCASSEGQTDNSPLHFGNGTRLTVT.

The rearrangement uses TRBV10-3 and TRBJ1-1; D may be TRBD1 (5 bases). Trimming stripped 7 bases from V and 1 base from J, with 10 bases between. The CDR3 consists of 13 residues. Germline V gives CDR1 ENHRY, CDR2 SYGVKD. CDR3 protein: CAITDSPNTEAFF. CDR3 bases: TGTGCCATCACCGACAGCCCGAACACTGAAGCTTTCTTT.

The gene calls are TRBV7-2 and TRBJ2-3; D is ambiguous. Germline V CDR1 and CDR2: SGHTA, FQGNSA. CDR3 size: 16 residues. The germline V and J ends were trimmed by 3 bases and 0 bases, with 13 bases remaining between them. CDR3 sequence reads: CASSLQNPKSTDTQYF. The CDR3 DNA is TGTGCCAGCAGCTTGCAGAACCCAAAAAGCACAGATACGCAGTATTTT.